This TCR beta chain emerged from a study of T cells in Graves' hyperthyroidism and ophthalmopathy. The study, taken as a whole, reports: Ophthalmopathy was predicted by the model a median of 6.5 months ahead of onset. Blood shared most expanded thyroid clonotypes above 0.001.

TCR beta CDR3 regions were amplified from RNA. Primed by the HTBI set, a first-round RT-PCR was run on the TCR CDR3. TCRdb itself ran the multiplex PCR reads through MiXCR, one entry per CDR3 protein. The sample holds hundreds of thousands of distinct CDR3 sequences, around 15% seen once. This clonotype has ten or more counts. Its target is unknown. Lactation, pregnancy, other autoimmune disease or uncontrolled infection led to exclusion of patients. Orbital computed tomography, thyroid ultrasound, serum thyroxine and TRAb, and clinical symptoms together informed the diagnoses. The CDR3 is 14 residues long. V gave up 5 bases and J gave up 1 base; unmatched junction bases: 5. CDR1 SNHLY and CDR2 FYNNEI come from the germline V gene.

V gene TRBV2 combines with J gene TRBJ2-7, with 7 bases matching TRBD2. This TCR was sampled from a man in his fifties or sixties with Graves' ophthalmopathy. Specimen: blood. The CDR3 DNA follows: TGTGCCAGCAGTTCGGGAGGCCGTTCCTACGAGCAGTACTTC. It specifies CASSSGGRSYEQYF. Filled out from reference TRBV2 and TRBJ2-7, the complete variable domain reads EPEVTQTPSHQVTQMGQEVILRCVPISNHLYFYWYRQILGQKVEFLVSFYNNEISEKSEIFDDQFSVERPDGSNFTLKIRSTKLEDSAMYFCASSSGGRSYEQYFGPGTRLTVT.